The clone carrying this T cell receptor (beta chain) was detected a few times. Germline V gene data show CDR1 as MNHNS and CDR2 as SASEGT. The CDR3 covers 15 residues. Trimming removed 2 bases at V and 0 bases at J, with 8 bases between. Only in-frame clones appear in the TCRdb table, and some are missing; sequencing was by immunoSEQ multiplex PCR. The repertoire holds about 1 million clones, with about 75% as singletons. The data were obtained in a study of shared clonotypes between healthy human individuals. The J gene is TRBJ1-3, the V gene TRBV6-1; D unclear. The TCR was taken from a man aged 18-30 years in good health. Sequencing input: memory CD4+ T cells sorted from blood. As for subset: CD45RA-negative fraction. The CDR3 DNA is TGTGCCAGCAGTGAACAGTTCTACTCTGGAAACACCATATATTTT. Amino acids: CASSEQFYSGNTIYF.